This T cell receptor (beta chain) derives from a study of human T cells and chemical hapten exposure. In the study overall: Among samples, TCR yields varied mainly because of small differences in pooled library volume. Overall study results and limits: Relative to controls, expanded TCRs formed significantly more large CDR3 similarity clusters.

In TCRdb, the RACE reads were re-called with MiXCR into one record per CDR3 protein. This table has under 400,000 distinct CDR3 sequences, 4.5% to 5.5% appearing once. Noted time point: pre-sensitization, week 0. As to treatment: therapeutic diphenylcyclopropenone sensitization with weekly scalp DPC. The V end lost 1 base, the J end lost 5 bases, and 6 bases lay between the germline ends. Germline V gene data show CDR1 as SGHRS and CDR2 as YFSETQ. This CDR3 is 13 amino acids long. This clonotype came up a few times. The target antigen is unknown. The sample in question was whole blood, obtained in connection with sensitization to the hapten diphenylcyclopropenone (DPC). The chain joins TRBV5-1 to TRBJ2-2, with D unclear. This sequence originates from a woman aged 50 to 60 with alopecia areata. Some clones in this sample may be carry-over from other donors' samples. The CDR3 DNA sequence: TGCGCCAGCAGCTTGTACAGTACCGGGGAGCTGTTTTTT. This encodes CASSLYSTGELFF.